The rows below give T cell receptor beta chains drawn from one sample of a study of cytomegalovirus exposure and HLA in healthy donors. The data were produced by immunoSEQ multiplex PCR, yet TCRdb's version contains in-frame clones alone and is incomplete. Altogether 200,000 to 300,000 clones are present, 85% being singletons, with the ten largest covering about 0.22%. Sample: PBMCs. These TCRs come from a girl aged 2-10 years in good health and CMV-seronegative. The CDR3 runs from the conserved cysteine through the conserved F or W. Fields, in order: D gene, clone size, V gene, J gene, CDR3 protein, CDR3 DNA. D genes are given only for firm matches. Clone sizes are given selectively: once, few, many, or a class where the clone is expanded.

d_gene: TRBD2; abundance: -; v_gene: TRBV4-2; j_gene: TRBJ2-3; CDR3aa: CASSQDHRGGGTDTQYF; CDR3nt: TGTGCCAGCAGCCAAGATCACCGGGGGGGCGGCACAGATACGCAGTATTTT
d_gene: -; abundance: once; v_gene: TRBV7-6; j_gene: TRBJ2-3; CDR3aa: CASSRAGAPDTQYF; CDR3nt: TGTGCCAGCAGCCGTGCGGGGGCCCCAGATACGCAGTATTTT
d_gene: TRBD1; abundance: once; v_gene: TRBV15; j_gene: TRBJ1-6; CDR3aa: CATSRDKAGGYNSPLHF; CDR3nt: TGTGCCACCAGCAGAGATAAGGCAGGGGGCTATAATTCACCCCTCCACTTT
d_gene: -; abundance: -; v_gene: TRBV29-1; j_gene: TRBJ1-5; CDR3aa: CSVGPGGNQPQHF; CDR3nt: TGCAGCGTTGGGCCAGGGGGCAATCAGCCCCAGCATTTT
d_gene: TRBD2; abundance: -; v_gene: TRBV7-2; j_gene: TRBJ2-1; CDR3aa: CASSREGSSYNEQFF; CDR3nt: TGTGCCAGCAGCCGGGAGGGAAGCTCCTACAATGAGCAGTTCTTC
d_gene: -; abundance: -; v_gene: TRBV6-5; j_gene: TRBJ2-4; CDR3aa: CASSENSGLRPYF; CDR3nt: TGTGCCAGCAGTGAAAACAGTGGACTTAGGCCGTACTTC
d_gene: -; abundance: -; v_gene: TRBV21-1; j_gene: TRBJ2-5; CDR3aa: CASSNRPGTGTETQYF; CDR3nt: TGTGCCAGCAGCAACCGTCCCGGGACAGGAACAGAGACCCAGTACTTC
d_gene: -; abundance: -; v_gene: TRBV6-6; j_gene: TRBJ2-7; CDR3aa: CASSYNGGAYEQYF; CDR3nt: TGTGCCAGCAGTTACAACGGTGGTGCCTACGAGCAGTACTTC
d_gene: -; abundance: few; v_gene: TRBV5-4; j_gene: TRBJ1-1; CDR3aa: CASSLLANTEAFF; CDR3nt: TGTGCCAGCAGCTTGTTGGCGAACACTGAAGCTTTCTTT
d_gene: -; abundance: -; v_gene: TRBV6-5; j_gene: TRBJ1-2; CDR3aa: CASSPDWGHYGYTF; CDR3nt: TGTGCCAGCAGCCCTGATTGGGGCCACTATGGCTACACCTTT
d_gene: -; abundance: -; v_gene: TRBV19; j_gene: TRBJ2-6; CDR3aa: CASSLRGGSGANVLTF; CDR3nt: TGTGCCAGTAGTTTACGGGGTGGCTCTGGGGCCAACGTCCTGACTTTC
d_gene: TRBD1; abundance: -; v_gene: TRBV6-1; j_gene: TRBJ2-7; CDR3aa: CASRTGLTYEQYF; CDR3nt: TGTGCCAGTCGGACAGGGCTGACCTACGAGCAGTACTTC
d_gene: TRBD2; abundance: -; v_gene: TRBV6-1; j_gene: TRBJ2-5; CDR3aa: CASIPGLDPRETQYF; CDR3nt: TGTGCCAGCATCCCGGGACTAGATCCCAGAGAGACCCAGTACTTC
d_gene: TRBD2; abundance: once; v_gene: TRBV27; j_gene: TRBJ2-1; CDR3aa: CASSLGTSGRNEQFF; CDR3nt: TGTGCCAGCAGTTTAGGGACTAGCGGGAGGAATGAGCAGTTCTTC
d_gene: TRBD2; abundance: -; v_gene: TRBV7-9; j_gene: TRBJ2-2; CDR3aa: CSSSRRLAGALSGELFF; CDR3nt: TGTTCCAGCAGCCGTCGACTAGCGGGGGCACTGAGCGGGGAGCTGTTTTTT
d_gene: TRBD2; abundance: -; v_gene: TRBV10-2; j_gene: TRBJ2-7; CDR3aa: CASSDRTGGTYEQYF; CDR3nt: TGCGCCAGCAGTGATCGGACGGGGGGGACCTACGAGCAGTACTTC
d_gene: TRBD2; abundance: -; v_gene: TRBV6-6; j_gene: TRBJ2-4; CDR3aa: CASRGEGLKNIQYF; CDR3nt: TGTGCCAGCAGGGGGGAGGGACTAAAAAACATTCAGTACTTC
d_gene: -; abundance: -; v_gene: TRBV27; j_gene: TRBJ1-1; CDR3aa: CASSLHSRTEAFF; CDR3nt: TGTGCCAGCAGTTTACACAGTCGCACTGAAGCTTTCTTT
d_gene: TRBD1; abundance: few; v_gene: TRBV7-9; j_gene: TRBJ2-5; CDR3aa: CASSPGTGRSETQYF; CDR3nt: TGTGCCAGCAGCCCGGGGACAGGGAGGTCGGAGACCCAGTACTTC
d_gene: -; abundance: -; v_gene: TRBV27; j_gene: TRBJ1-5; CDR3aa: CASSLRPGAYSNQPQHF; CDR3nt: TGTGCCAGCAGTTTACGGCCAGGGGCCTATAGCAATCAGCCCCAGCATTTT
d_gene: -; abundance: -; v_gene: TRBV7-2; j_gene: TRBJ2-3; CDR3aa: CASSLGGTTDTQYF; CDR3nt: TGTGCCAGCAGCTTAGGAGGTACCACAGATACGCAGTATTTT
d_gene: TRBD2; abundance: -; v_gene: TRBV5-1; j_gene: TRBJ2-7; CDR3aa: CASSPGTSGRYHEQYF; CDR3nt: TGCGCCAGCAGCCCCGGGACTAGCGGGAGGTACCACGAGCAGTACTTC
d_gene: -; abundance: -; v_gene: TRBV10-3; j_gene: TRBJ2-7; CDR3aa: CAISESFRGEQYF; CDR3nt: TGTGCCATCAGTGAGTCGTTTAGGGGCGAGCAGTACTTC
d_gene: TRBD2; abundance: -; v_gene: TRBV7-9; j_gene: TRBJ2-3; CDR3aa: CASSLGFIAGGPGDTQYF; CDR3nt: TGTGCCAGCAGCTTAGGATTCATAGCGGGGGGGCCTGGAGATACGCAGTATTTT
d_gene: -; abundance: -; v_gene: TRBV25-1; j_gene: TRBJ2-7; CDR3aa: CASSVKGLNYEQYF; CDR3nt: TGTGCCAGCAGTGTAAAGGGGTTAAACTACGAGCAGTACTTC
d_gene: TRBD2; abundance: -; v_gene: TRBV7-3; j_gene: TRBJ2-3; CDR3aa: CASSLEVSGVNTDTQYF; CDR3nt: TGTGCCAGCAGCTTAGAGGTGAGCGGGGTGAACACAGATACGCAGTATTTT
d_gene: TRBD2; abundance: -; v_gene: TRBV27; j_gene: TRBJ2-3; CDR3aa: CASSSRLAGKGTDTQYF; CDR3nt: TGTGCCAGCAGTTCGCGTCTAGCGGGGAAGGGTACAGATACGCAGTATTTT
d_gene: TRBD2; abundance: -; v_gene: TRBV10-3; j_gene: TRBJ2-1; CDR3aa: CAISGGNNEQFF; CDR3nt: TGTGCCATCTCGGGGGGAAACAATGAGCAGTTCTTC
d_gene: -; abundance: -; v_gene: TRBV20-1; j_gene: TRBJ2-5; CDR3aa: CSASTETQYF; CDR3nt: TGCAGTGCCTCTACCGAGACCCAGTACTTC
d_gene: TRBD1; abundance: -; v_gene: TRBV6-5; j_gene: TRBJ2-7; CDR3aa: CASSYRGRGEQYF; CDR3nt: TGTGCCAGCAGTTACAGGGGGCGTGGGGAGCAGTACTTC
d_gene: -; abundance: -; v_gene: TRBV7-9; j_gene: TRBJ2-1; CDR3aa: CASSRLGTTYNEQFF; CDR3nt: TGTGCCAGCAGTCGCCTCGGGACAACATACAATGAGCAGTTCTTC
d_gene: -; abundance: -; v_gene: TRBV10-1; j_gene: TRBJ2-7; CDR3aa: CASSVLQAQYF; CDR3nt: TGCGCCAGCAGTGTTTTACAGGCGCAGTACTTC
d_gene: -; abundance: -; v_gene: TRBV7-2; j_gene: TRBJ2-5; CDR3aa: CASSLAGRQETQYF; CDR3nt: TGTGCCAGCAGCTTAGCGGGGCGGCAAGAGACCCAGTACTTC
d_gene: TRBD1; abundance: -; v_gene: TRBV7-8; j_gene: TRBJ2-7; CDR3aa: CASSLPRDRGWEQYF; CDR3nt: TGTGCCAGCAGCTTACCCCGGGACAGGGGTTGGGAACAGTACTTC
d_gene: TRBD2; abundance: -; v_gene: TRBV6-1; j_gene: TRBJ2-2; CDR3aa: CASSVGSGRSGELFF; CDR3nt: TGTGCCAGCAGTGTGGGTAGCGGGAGATCCGGGGAGCTGTTTTTT
d_gene: TRBD2; abundance: once; v_gene: TRBV5-1; j_gene: TRBJ2-1; CDR3aa: CASSFTAGGPLVEQFF; CDR3nt: TGCGCCAGCAGCTTTACAGCGGGGGGGCCATTAGTTGAGCAGTTCTTC
d_gene: -; abundance: -; v_gene: TRBV6-5; j_gene: TRBJ2-3; CDR3aa: CASSPSTYRTDTQYF; CDR3nt: TGTGCCAGCAGCCCCTCGACTTATCGCACAGATACGCAGTATTTT
d_gene: TRBD1; abundance: -; v_gene: TRBV5-1; j_gene: TRBJ2-1; CDR3aa: CASSSPTGAPGNEQFF; CDR3nt: TGCGCCAGCAGCTCCCCTACAGGGGCCCCGGGCAATGAGCAGTTCTTC
d_gene: TRBD1; abundance: -; v_gene: TRBV18; j_gene: TRBJ1-6; CDR3aa: CASSLSTGSANSPLHF; CDR3nt: TGTGCCAGCTCACTATCGACAGGGTCCGCAAATTCACCCCTCCACTTT
d_gene: -; abundance: once; v_gene: TRBV7-9; j_gene: TRBJ2-3; CDR3aa: CASSLARVPSTDTQYF; CDR3nt: TGTGCCAGCAGCTTAGCGCGGGTCCCTAGCACAGATACGCAGTATTTT
d_gene: TRBD1; abundance: -; v_gene: TRBV11-2; j_gene: TRBJ1-4; CDR3aa: CASSLGDRDNEKLFF; CDR3nt: TGTGCCAGCAGCTTAGGAGACAGGGATAATGAAAAACTGTTTTTT
d_gene: TRBD1; abundance: -; v_gene: TRBV7-9; j_gene: TRBJ2-7; CDR3aa: CASSLKGAGEQYF; CDR3nt: TGTGCCAGCAGCCTTAAGGGGGCAGGCGAGCAGTACTTC
d_gene: TRBD1; abundance: once; v_gene: TRBV9; j_gene: TRBJ1-1; CDR3aa: CASSVDRGTAEAFF; CDR3nt: TGTGCCAGCAGCGTGGACAGGGGCACAGCTGAAGCTTTCTTT
d_gene: TRBD1; abundance: -; v_gene: TRBV14; j_gene: TRBJ2-7; CDR3aa: CASSQGTGRYEQYF; CDR3nt: TGTGCCAGCAGCCAGGGGACAGGGCGCTACGAGCAGTACTTC
d_gene: TRBD2; abundance: -; v_gene: TRBV7-9; j_gene: TRBJ2-7; CDR3aa: CSSSLEAPKAGVTYEQYF; CDR3nt: TGTTCCAGCAGCTTAGAAGCCCCCAAAGCGGGAGTCACCTACGAGCAGTACTTC
d_gene: -; abundance: -; v_gene: TRBV6-6; j_gene: TRBJ2-1; CDR3aa: CASTRTKGPVRGEQFF; CDR3nt: TGTGCCAGCACCAGAACTAAGGGCCCAGTCCGGGGTGAGCAGTTCTTC
d_gene: TRBD2; abundance: -; v_gene: TRBV5-1; j_gene: TRBJ2-1; CDR3aa: CASSFDPTSRRGNEQFF; CDR3nt: TGCGCCAGCAGCTTTGACCCGACTAGCAGGAGGGGCAATGAGCAGTTCTTC
d_gene: -; abundance: -; v_gene: TRBV5-4; j_gene: TRBJ1-3; CDR3aa: CGHRDFSGNTIYF; CDR3nt: TGTGGCCACAGGGATTTCTCTGGAAACACCATATATTTT